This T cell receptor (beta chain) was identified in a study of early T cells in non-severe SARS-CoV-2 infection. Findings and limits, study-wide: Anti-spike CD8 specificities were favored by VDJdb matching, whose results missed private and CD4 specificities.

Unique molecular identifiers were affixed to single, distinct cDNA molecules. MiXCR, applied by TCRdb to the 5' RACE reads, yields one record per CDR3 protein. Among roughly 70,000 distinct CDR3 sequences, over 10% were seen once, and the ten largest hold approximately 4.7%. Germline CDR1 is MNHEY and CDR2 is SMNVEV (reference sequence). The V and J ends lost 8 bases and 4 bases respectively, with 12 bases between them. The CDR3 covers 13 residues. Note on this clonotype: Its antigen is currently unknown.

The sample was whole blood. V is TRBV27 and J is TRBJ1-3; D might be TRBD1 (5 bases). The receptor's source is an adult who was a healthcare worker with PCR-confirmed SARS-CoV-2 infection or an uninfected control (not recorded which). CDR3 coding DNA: TGTGCCAGCTGGATGCAGGGCGGAAACACCATATATTTT. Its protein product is CASWMQGGNTIYF.